This record concerns one TCR beta chain sequence. The sample originates from a study of blood T cell repertoires in COVID-19. Germline CDR1 and CDR2: MNHEY and SVGAGI. There are 14 residues in the CDR3. With 6 bases clipped from V and 4 bases from J, the junction kept 8 bases outside the gene matches. In the study's own analysis: Amplification from reference gene primers served as the basis for estimated nucleated cell counts. Measured with immunoSEQ multiplex PCR; TCRdb has only the in-frame clones, and not every one. V, J and clone size were drawn from that table, and D and trimming were deduced from the DNA. The sample has some 330,000 clones, just under 90% seen once.

The TCR was taken from a woman aged 30 to 39 with COVID-19, enrolled during active disease. The chain uses TRBV6-5 and TRBJ1-1; 7 bases are a match to TRBD1. The sample was peripheral blood. The CDR3 sequence is CASSLTGVGTEAFF. For the CDR3, the DNA is TGTGCCAGCAGCCTTACAGGGGTGGGCACTGAAGCTTTCTTT.